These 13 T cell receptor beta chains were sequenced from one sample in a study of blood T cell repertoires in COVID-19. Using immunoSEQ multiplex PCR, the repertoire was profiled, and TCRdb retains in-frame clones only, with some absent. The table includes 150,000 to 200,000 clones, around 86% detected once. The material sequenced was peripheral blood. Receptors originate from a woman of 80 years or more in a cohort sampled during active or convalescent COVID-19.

The CDR3 loop reads CASGRQGRTEAFF. The CDR3 DNA reads as TGTGCCAGCGGACGACAGGGGCGGACTGAAGCTTTCTTT. V and J are TRBV6-5 and TRBJ1-1, with 8 bases aligning to TRBD1. From germline, CDR1 is MNHEY and CDR2 SVGAGI. The CDR3 covers 13 residues. Trimming cost V 8 bases and J 5 bases; bases outside gene matches: 7.

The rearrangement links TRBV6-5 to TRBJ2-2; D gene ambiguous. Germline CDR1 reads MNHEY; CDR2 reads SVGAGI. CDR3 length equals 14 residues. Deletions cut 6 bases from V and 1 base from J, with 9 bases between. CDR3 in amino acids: CASRPYRNTGELFF. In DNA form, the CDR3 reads TGTGCCAGCAGACCCTACAGGAACACCGGGGAGCTGTTTTTT.

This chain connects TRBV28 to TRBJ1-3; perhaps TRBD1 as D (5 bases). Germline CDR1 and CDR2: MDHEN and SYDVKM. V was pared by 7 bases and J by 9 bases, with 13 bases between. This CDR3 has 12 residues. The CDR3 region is CASTPRGSTIYF. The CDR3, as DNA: TGTGCCAGCACCCCGCGGGGCAGCACCATATATTTT. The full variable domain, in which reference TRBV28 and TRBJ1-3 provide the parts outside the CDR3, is DVKVTQSSRYLVKRTGEKVFLECVQDMDHENMFWYRQDPGLGLRLIYFSYDVKMKEKGDIPEGYSVSREKKERFSLILESASTNQTSMYLCASTPRGSTIYFGEGSWLTVV.

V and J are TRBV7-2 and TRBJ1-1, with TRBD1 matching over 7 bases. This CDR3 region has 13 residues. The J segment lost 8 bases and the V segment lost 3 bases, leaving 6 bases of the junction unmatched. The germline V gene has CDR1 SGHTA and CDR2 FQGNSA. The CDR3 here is CASSFTQGKEAFF. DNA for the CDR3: TGTGCCAGCAGCTTTACACAGGGGAAAGAAGCTTTCTTT.

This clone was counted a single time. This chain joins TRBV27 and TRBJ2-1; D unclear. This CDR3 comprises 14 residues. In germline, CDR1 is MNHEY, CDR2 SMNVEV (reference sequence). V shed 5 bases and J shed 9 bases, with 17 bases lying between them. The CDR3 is CASSPPLRASEQFF. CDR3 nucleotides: TGTGCCAGCAGTCCCCCCTTGAGAGCGTCTGAGCAGTTCTTC.

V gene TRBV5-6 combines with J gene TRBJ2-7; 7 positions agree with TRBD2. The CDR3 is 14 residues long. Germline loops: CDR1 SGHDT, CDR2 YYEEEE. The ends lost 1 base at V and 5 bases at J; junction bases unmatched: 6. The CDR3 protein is CASSLWGGGDEQYF. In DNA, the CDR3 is TGTGCCAGCAGCTTGTGGGGGGGAGGTGACGAGCAGTACTTC.

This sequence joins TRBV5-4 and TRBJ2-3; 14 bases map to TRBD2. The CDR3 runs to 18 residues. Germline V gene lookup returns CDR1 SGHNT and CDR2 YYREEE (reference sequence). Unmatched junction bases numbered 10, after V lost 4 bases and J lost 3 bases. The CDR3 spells CASSPGTSGSAATDTQYF. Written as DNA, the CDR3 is TGTGCCAGCAGCCCAGGGACTAGCGGGAGTGCCGCAACAGATACGCAGTATTTT.

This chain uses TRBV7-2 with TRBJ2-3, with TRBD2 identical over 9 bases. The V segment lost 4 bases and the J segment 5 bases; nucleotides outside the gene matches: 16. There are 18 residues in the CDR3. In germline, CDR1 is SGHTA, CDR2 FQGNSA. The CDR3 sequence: CASSYNSGIAGVGDTQYF. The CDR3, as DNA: TGTGCCAGCAGCTACAATAGCGGAATAGCGGGAGTTGGAGATACGCAGTATTTT. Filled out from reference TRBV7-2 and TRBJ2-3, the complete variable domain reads GAGVSQSPSNKVTEKGKDVELRCDPISGHTALYWYRQSLGQGLEFLIYFQGNSAPDKSGLPSDRFSAERTGGSVSTLTIQRTQQEDSAVYLCASSYNSGIAGVGDTQYFGPGTRLTVL.

CDR3 nucleotide sequence: TGTGCCAGCAGCCGTTTTCTGGTAGCCAGATCAACGGCTGAAGCTTTCTTT. Amino acids: CASSRFLVARSTAEAFF. The chain is built from TRBV5-4 and TRBJ1-1; D is unresolved. Trimming pared 4 bases from V and 6 bases from J, leaving 25 bases between. From germline, CDR1 is SGHNT and CDR2 YYREEE (reference sequence). The CDR3 contains 17 residues.

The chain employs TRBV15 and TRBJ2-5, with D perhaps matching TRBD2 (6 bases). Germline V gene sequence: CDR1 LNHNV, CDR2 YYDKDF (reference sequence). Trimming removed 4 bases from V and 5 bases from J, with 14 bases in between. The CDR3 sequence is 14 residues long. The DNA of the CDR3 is TGTGCCACCAGCAATCACGGGAGAGGGGAGACCCAGTACTTC. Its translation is CATSNHGRGETQYF.

The CDR3 here is CASSHEQGDYGYTF. CDR3 bases: TGCGCCAGCAGCCATGAACAGGGGGACTATGGCTACACCTTC. The chain employs TRBV4-3 and TRBJ1-2, with 8 nucleotides matching TRBD1. The V segment lost 3 bases and the J segment 3 bases; nucleotides outside the gene matches: 3. The CDR3 is 14 amino acids. Germline V gives CDR1 LGHNA, CDR2 YSLEER.

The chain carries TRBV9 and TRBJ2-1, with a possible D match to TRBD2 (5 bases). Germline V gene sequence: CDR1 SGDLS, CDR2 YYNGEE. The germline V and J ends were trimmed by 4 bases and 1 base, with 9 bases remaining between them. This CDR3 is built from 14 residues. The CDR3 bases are TGTGCCAGCAGCCAGGACTCTTCCTACAATGAGCAGTTCTTC. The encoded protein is CASSQDSSYNEQFF.

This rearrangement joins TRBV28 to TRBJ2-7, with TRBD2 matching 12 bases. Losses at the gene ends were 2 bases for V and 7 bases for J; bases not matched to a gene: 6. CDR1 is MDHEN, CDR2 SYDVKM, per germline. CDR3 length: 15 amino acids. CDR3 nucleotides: TGTGCCAGCAGTTTAATGACTAGCGGGAGTTATGAGCAGTACGTC. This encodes CASSLMTSGSYEQYV.